The 4 T cell receptor beta chains reported below all come from one sample, sequenced in a study of cytomegalovirus exposure and HLA in healthy donors. Sequencing was performed with immunoSEQ multiplex PCR; in TCRdb, only in-frame clones are kept and a portion is missing. The table records fewer than 150,000 clones, 88% of them present only once. The specimen sequenced was PBMCs. The receptors shown here come from a woman between 18 and 30 years old in good health and CMV-seropositive.

This clone was counted once. This chain uses TRBV7-9 with TRBJ1-6; 8 positions agree with TRBD1. Germline lookup yields CDR1 SEHNR and CDR2 FQNEAQ (reference sequence). Germline trimming cut 3 bases from V and 7 bases from J; bases unmatched to any gene: 8. The CDR3 spans 16 residues. The CDR3 protein is CASSFRQGAGNSPLHF. Written as DNA, the CDR3 is TGTGCCAGCAGCTTCCGGCAGGGGGCGGGAAATTCACCCCTCCACTTT.

The gene calls are TRBV6-5 and TRBJ2-7, with 11 bases lining up with TRBD2. This CDR3 is 15 amino acids long. The germline gives CDR1 MNHEY, CDR2 SVGAGI. V shed 0 bases, J shed 6 bases, and the junction held 4 bases outside the gene matches. Here the CDR3 reads CASSYSSGGDGEQYF. Written as DNA, the CDR3 is TGTGCCAGCAGTTACTCTAGCGGGGGGGATGGCGAGCAGTACTTC.

This rearrangement joins TRBV6-5 to TRBJ2-3; 8 bases are a match to TRBD2. The CDR3 totals 15 residues. CDR1 MNHEY and CDR2 SVGAGI come from the germline V gene. V trimming: 6 bases; J trimming: 6 bases; junction bases outside the gene matches: 11. In nucleotides, the CDR3 is TGTGCCAGCAGCCCTCAGCGGGAGATGGGGGATACGCAGTATTTT. Its protein is CASSPQREMGDTQYF.

This rearrangement joins TRBV11-1 to TRBJ2-1; 8 nucleotides agree with TRBD1. In germline, CDR1 is SGHAT, CDR2 FQDESV (reference sequence). CDR3 length: 15 residues. The junction had 3 bases not matched to a gene; V was cut back by 5 bases and J by 0 bases. In DNA, the CDR3 is TGTGCCAGCAGCCGGACAGGGAGCTCCTACAATGAGCAGTTCTTC. Translated, it gives CASSRTGSSYNEQFF. The whole variable domain, remainder taken from reference TRBV11-1 and TRBJ2-1, is EAEVAQSPRYKITEKSQAVAFWCDPISGHATLYWYRQILGQGPELLVQFQDESVVDDSQLPKDRFSAERLKGVDSTLKIQPAELGDSAMYLCASSRTGSSYNEQFFGPGTRLTVL.